This T cell receptor (beta chain) was identified during a study of cytomegalovirus exposure and HLA in healthy donors. Findings of the study overall: Cytomegalovirus status, reportedly, was diagnosed with high specificity and sensitivity by the classifier.

The PCR ran on 60 Vbeta and 13 Jbeta primers. Measured with immunoSEQ multiplex PCR; TCRdb has only the in-frame clones, and not every one. The sample has roughly 150,000 clones, about three quarters seen once. Comments on this clone: Its antigen is still unknown.

Germline V gene lookup returns CDR1 LNHNV and CDR2 YYDKDF (reference sequence). This CDR3 has 17 residues. V dropped 0 bases and J dropped 2 bases, with 11 bases sitting between them. The origin of this receptor is a man aged 35-49 years in good health and CMV-seropositive. The sample consisted of PBMCs. The V and J genes are TRBV15 and TRBJ2-6; weak D call: TRBD2 (5 bases). The CDR3 DNA is TGTGCCACCAGCAGAGATCGAGGGAACGCTGGGGCCAACGTCCTGACTTTC. Its protein is CATSRDRGNAGANVLTF.